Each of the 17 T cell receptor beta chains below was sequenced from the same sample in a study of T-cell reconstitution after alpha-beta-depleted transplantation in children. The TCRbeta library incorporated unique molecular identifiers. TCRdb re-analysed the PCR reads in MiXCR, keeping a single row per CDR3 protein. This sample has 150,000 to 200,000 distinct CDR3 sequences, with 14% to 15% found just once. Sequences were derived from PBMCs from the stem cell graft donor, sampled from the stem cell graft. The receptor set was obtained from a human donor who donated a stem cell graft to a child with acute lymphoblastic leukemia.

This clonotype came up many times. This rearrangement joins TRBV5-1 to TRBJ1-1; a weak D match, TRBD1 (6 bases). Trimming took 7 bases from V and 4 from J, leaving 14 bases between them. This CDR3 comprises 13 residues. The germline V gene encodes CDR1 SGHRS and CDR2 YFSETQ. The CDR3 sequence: CASQSGVATEAFF. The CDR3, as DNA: TGCGCCAGCCAATCAGGGGTTGCCACTGAAGCTTTCTTT. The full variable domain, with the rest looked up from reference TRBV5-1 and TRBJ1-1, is KAGVTQTPRYLIKTRGQQVTLSCSPISGHRSVSWYQQTPGQGLQFLFEYFSETQRNKGNFPGRFSGRQFSNSRSEMNVSTLELGDSALYLCASQSGVATEAFFGQGTRLTVV.

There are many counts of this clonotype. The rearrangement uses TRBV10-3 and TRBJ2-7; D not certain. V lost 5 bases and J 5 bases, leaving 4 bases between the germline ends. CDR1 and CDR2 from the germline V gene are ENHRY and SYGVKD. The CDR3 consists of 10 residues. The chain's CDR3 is CAISSNEQYF. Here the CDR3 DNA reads TGTGCCATCAGTTCTAACGAGCAGTACTTC.

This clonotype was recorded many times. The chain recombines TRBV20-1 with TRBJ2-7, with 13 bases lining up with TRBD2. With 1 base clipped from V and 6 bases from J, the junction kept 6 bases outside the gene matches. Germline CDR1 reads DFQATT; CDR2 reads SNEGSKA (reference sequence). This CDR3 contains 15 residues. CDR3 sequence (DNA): TGCAGTGCTAGAGGAAGGAGACTAGCGGGAGGCGAGCAGTACTTC. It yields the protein CSARGRRLAGGEQYF.

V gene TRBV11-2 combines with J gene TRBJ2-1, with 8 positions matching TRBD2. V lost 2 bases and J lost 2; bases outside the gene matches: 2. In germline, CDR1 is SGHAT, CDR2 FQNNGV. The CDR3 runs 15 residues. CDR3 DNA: TGTGCCAGCAGCTTAAATAGCGGGGCCTACAATGAGCAGTTCTTC. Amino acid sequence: CASSLNSGAYNEQFF. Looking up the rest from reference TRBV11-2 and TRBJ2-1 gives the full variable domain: EAGVAQSPRYKIIEKRQSVAFWCNPISGHATLYWYQQILGQGPKLLIQFQNNGVVDDSQLPKDRFSAERLKGVDSTLKIQPAKLEDSAVYLCASSLNSGAYNEQFFGPGTRLTVL.

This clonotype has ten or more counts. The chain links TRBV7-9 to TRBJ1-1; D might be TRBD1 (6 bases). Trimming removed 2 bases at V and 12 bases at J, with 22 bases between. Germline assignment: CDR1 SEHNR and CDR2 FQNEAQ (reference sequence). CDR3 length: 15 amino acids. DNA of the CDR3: TGTGCCAGCAGCTTAATCGAAGGGGGGAGGTCGGAGTCTTTCTTT. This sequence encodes CASSLIEGGRSESFF. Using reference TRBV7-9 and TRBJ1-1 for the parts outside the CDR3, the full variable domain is DTGVSQNPRHKITKRGQNVTFRCDPISEHNRLYWYRQTLGQGPEFLTYFQNEAQLEKSRLLSDRFSAERPKGSFSTLEIQRTEQGDSAMYLCASSLIEGGRSESFFGQGTRLTVV.

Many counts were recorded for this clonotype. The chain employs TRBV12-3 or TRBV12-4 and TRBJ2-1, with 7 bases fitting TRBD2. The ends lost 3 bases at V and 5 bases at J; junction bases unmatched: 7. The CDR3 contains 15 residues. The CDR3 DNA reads TGTGCCAGCAGTTTGGGTGCGGGAGTGGACAATGAGCAGTTCTTC. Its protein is CASSLGAGVDNEQFF.

CDR3 loop: CASRAGALLPQYF. The CDR3 bases are TGTGCCAGCAGAGCCGGGGCCCTTCTCCCCCAGTACTTC. This rearrangement joins TRBV12-3 or TRBV12-4 to TRBJ2-5, with D perhaps TRBD1 or TRBD2 (5 bases each). V lost 6 bases and J 9 bases, leaving 17 bases between the germline ends. This CDR3 comprises 13 residues.

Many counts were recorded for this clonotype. The CDR3 loop is CSVETANYGYTF. In DNA form, the CDR3 reads TGCAGCGTTGAGACAGCTAACTATGGCTACACCTTC. The J gene is TRBJ1-2, the V gene TRBV29-1, with D possibly TRBD1 on 5 matching bases. Germline CDR1 is SQVTM and CDR2 is ANQGSEA. V was trimmed by 3 bases and J by 0 bases, leaving 5 bases between them. The CDR3 covers 12 residues.

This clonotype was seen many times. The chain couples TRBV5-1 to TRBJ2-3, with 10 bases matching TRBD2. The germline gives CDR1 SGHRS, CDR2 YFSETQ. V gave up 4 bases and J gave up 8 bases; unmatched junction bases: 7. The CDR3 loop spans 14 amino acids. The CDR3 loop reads CASSIGTSEFTQYF. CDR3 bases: TGCGCCAGCAGCATAGGGACTAGCGAATTTACGCAGTATTTT.

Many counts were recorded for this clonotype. Here the CDR3 DNA reads TGTGCCAGCAGCCAATATAGCGGGAAAACCTACGAGCAGTACTTC. It specifies CASSQYSGKTYEQYF. The chain joins TRBV4-2 to TRBJ2-7, with 8 bases matching TRBD2. The CDR3 sequence is 15 residues long. V lost 2 bases and J lost 2; bases outside the gene matches: 5. Germline V gene sequence: CDR1 LGHNA, CDR2 YNFKEQ.

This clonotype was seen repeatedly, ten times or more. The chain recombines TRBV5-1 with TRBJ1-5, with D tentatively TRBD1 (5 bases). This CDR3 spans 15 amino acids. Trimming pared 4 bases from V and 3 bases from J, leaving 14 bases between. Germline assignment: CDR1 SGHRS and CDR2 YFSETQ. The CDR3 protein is CASSRDGMNNQPQHF. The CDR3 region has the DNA TGCGCCAGCAGCCGGGACGGAATGAACAATCAGCCCCAGCATTTT.

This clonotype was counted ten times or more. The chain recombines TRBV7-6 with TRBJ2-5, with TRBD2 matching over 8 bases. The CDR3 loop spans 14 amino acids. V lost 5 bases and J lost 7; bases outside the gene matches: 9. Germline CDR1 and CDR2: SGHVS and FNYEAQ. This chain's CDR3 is CASSVTSAIGTQYF. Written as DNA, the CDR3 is TGTGCCAGCAGCGTGACTAGCGCGATAGGGACCCAGTACTTC.

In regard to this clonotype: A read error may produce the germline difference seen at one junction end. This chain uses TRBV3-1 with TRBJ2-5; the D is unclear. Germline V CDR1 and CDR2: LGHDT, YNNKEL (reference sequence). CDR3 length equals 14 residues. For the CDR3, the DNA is TGTGCCGGCAGCCTCCGGACGGTCCAAGAGACCCAGTGCTTC. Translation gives CAGSLRTVQETQCF.

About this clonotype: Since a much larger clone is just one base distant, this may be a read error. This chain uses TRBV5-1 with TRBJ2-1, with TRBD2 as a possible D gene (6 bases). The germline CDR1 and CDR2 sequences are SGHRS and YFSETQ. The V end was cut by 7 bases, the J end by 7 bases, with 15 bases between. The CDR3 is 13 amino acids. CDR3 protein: CASGPTSPNEQFF. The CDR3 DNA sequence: TGCGCCAGCGGACCCACTAGCCCGAATGAGCAGTTCTTC.

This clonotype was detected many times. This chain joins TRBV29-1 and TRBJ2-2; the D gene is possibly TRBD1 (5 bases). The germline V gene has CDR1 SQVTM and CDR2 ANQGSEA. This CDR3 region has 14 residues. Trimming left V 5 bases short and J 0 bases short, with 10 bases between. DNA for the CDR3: TGCAGCGTTCATGACAGCGCGAACACCGGGGAGCTGTTTTTT. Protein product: CSVHDSANTGELFF.

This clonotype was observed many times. The CDR3 DNA sequence: TGCGCCAGCAGCTTGGCGGGTTTGACAGGCGTCACAGATACGCAGTATTTT. The encoded protein is CASSLAGLTGVTDTQYF. J is TRBJ2-3 and V is TRBV5-1, with TRBD1 as a possible D gene (6 bases). The CDR3 is made up of 17 amino acids. The germline V gene has CDR1 SGHRS and CDR2 YFSETQ. The germline V and J ends were trimmed by 0 bases and 2 bases, with 16 bases remaining between them.

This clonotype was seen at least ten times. The CDR3 here is CASSTRQAISGNTIYF. The CDR3, as DNA: TGTGCCAGTAGTACCCGACAGGCAATCTCTGGAAACACCATATATTTT. The J gene is TRBJ1-3, the V gene TRBV19, with D tentatively TRBD1 (6 bases). This CDR3 has 16 amino acids. From germline, CDR1 is LNHDA and CDR2 SQIVND (reference sequence). V was pared by 4 bases and J by 0 bases, with 13 bases between.